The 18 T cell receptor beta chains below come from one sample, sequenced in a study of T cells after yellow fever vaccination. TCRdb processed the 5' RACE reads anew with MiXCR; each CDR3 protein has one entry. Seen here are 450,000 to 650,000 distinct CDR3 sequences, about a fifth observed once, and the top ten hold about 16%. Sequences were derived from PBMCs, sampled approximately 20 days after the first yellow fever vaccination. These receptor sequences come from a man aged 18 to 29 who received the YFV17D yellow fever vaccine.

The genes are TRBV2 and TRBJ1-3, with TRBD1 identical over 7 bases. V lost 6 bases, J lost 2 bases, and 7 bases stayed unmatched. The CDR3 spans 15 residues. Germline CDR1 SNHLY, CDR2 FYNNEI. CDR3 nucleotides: TGTGCCAGCAGCGCCGGGACAGACCCTGGAAACACCATATATTTT. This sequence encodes CASSAGTDPGNTIYF.

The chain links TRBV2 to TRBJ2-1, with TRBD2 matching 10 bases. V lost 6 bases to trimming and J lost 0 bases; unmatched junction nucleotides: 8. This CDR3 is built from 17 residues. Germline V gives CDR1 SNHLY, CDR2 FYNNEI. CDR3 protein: CASRQPSGGLSYNEQFF. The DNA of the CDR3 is TGTGCCAGCAGGCAACCTAGCGGGGGTCTCTCCTACAATGAGCAGTTCTTC.

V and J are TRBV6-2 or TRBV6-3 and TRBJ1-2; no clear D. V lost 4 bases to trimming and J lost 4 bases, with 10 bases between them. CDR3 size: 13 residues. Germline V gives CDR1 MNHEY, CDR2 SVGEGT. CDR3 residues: CASSSGSFYGYTF. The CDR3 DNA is TGTGCCAGCAGTTCGGGATCTTTCTATGGCTACACCTTC.

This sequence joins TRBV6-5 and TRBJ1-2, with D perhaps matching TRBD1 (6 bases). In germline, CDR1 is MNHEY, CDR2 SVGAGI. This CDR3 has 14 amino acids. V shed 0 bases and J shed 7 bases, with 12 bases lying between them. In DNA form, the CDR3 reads TGTGCCAGCAGTTACTCAAGGGGGGCGGGTGGCTACACCTTC. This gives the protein CASSYSRGAGGYTF.

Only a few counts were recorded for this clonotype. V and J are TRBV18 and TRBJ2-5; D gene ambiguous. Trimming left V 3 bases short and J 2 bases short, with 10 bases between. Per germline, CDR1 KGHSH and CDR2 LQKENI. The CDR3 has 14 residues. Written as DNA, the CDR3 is TGTGCCAGCTCACCGATTGGCAGTCAAGAGACCCAGTACTTC. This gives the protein CASSPIGSQETQYF.

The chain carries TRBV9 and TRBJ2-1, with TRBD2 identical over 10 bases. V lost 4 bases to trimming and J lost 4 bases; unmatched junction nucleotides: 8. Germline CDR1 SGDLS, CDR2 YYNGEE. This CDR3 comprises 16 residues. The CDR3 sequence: CASSLLAGGLYNEQFF. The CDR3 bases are TGTGCCAGCAGCCTTTTAGCGGGGGGCTTATACAATGAGCAGTTCTTC.

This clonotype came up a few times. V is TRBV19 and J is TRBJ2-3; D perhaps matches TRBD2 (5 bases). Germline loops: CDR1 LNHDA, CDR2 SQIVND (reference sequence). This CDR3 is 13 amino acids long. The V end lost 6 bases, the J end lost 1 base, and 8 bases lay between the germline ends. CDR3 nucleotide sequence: TGTGCCAGTAGCGGGGTCCGCACAGATACGCAGTATTTT. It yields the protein CASSGVRTDTQYF.

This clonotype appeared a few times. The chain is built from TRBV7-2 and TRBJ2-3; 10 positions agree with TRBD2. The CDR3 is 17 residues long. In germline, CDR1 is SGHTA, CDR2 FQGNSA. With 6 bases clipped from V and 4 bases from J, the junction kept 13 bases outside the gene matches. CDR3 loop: CASRQAGGNPGADTQYF. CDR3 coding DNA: TGTGCCAGCAGGCAAGCGGGGGGGAACCCTGGGGCAGATACGCAGTATTTT.

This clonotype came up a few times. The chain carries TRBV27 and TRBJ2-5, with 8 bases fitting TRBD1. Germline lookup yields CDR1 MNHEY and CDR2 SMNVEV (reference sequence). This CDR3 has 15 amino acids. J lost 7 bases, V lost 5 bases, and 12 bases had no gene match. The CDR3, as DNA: TGTGCCAGCAGTCCGGGGGCAGGGGGCTTCGGGACCCAGTACTTC. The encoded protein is CASSPGAGGFGTQYF.

As DNA, the CDR3 is TGTGCCAGCAGTTTCGGTGAGGGAAACTATGGCTACACCTTC. Translated, it gives CASSFGEGNYGYTF. The chain uses TRBV12-3 or TRBV12-4 and TRBJ1-2; no clear D. The CDR3 spans 14 residues. V was trimmed by 3 bases and J by 2 bases, leaving 10 bases between them.

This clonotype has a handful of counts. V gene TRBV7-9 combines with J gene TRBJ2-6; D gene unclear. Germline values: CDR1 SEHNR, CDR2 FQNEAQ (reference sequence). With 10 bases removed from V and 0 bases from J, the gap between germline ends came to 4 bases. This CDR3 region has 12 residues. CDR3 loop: CATPSGANVLTF. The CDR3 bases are TGTGCCACCCCCTCTGGGGCCAACGTCCTGACTTTC.

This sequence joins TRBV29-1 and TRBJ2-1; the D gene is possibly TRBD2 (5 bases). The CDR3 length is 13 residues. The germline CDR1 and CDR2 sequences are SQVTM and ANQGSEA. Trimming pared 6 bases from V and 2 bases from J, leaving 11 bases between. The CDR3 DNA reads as TGCAGCGTGGAGGACCCACCCTACAATGAGCAGTTCTTC. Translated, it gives CSVEDPPYNEQFF.

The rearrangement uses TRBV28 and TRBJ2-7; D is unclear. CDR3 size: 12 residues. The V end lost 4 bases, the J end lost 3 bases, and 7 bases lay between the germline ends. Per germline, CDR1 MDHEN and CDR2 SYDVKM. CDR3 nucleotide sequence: TGTGCCAGCAGTTCACCGGGCTACGAGCAGTACGTC. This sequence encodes CASSSPGYEQYV.

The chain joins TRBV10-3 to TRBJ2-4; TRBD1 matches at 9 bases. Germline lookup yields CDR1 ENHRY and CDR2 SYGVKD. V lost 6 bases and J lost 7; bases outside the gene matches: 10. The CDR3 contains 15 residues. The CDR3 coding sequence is TGTGCCATCAGGGCCGGGACAGGGATGACGAACATTCAGTACTTC. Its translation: CAIRAGTGMTNIQYF.

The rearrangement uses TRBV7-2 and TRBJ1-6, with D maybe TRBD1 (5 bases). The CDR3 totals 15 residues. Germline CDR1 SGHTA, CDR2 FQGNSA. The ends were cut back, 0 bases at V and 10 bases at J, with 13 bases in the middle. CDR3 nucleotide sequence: TGTGCCAGCAGCTTAGCGTCAGGGCCCTTCTCACCCCTCCACTTT. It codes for CASSLASGPFSPLHF.

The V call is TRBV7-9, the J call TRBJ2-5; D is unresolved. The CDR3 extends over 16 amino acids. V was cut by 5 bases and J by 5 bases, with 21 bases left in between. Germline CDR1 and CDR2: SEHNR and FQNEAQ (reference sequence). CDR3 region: CASSASRQALRETQYF. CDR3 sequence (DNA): TGTGCCAGCAGCGCTTCCCGGCAGGCTCTTAGGGAGACCCAGTACTTC.

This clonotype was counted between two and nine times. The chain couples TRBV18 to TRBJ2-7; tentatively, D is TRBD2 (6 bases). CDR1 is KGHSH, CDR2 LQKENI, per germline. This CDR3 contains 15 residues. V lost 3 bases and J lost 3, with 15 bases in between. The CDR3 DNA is TGTGCCAGCTCACCCGGGGGTGCGGCCCTCTACGAGCAGTACTTC. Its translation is CASSPGGAALYEQYF.

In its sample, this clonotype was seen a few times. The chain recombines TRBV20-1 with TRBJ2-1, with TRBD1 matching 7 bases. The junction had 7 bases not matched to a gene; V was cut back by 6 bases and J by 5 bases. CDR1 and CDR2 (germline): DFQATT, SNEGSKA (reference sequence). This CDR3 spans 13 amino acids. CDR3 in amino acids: CSADGTANNEQFF. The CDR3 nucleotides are TGCAGTGCGGACGGGACAGCCAACAATGAGCAGTTCTTC.